This T cell receptor beta chain derives from a study of CD8 T cells in ankylosing spondylitis. Study outcomes and limitations: Earlier authors reported some of these motif variants in reactive arthritis synovial fluid and blood. Seemingly characteristic of ankylosing spondylitis blood was a TCR beta motif consisting of eight highly homologous variants. In peripheral blood, disease-linked CD8+ clones occurred at relatively low frequencies.

Scientists made TCR beta libraries using quantitative 5'-RACE with molecular barcodes. One entry per CDR3 protein, called by TCRdb with MiXCR from the 5' RACE reads. The table has fewer than 80,000 distinct CDR3 sequences, about 5.4% seen once. This clonotype was counted many times. What it recognizes is unknown. This CDR3 spans 14 amino acids. V lost 5 bases and J 0 bases, leaving 10 bases between the germline ends. Germline CDR1 reads DFQATT; CDR2 reads SNEGSKA (reference sequence). The V call is TRBV20-1, the J call TRBJ2-2; tentative D call: TRBD1 (6 bases). This receptor was identified in a male donor with ankylosing spondylitis or in good health (not recorded which). Sequenced: blood, either unsorted or a sorted T cell fraction (not recorded which). The DNA for the CDR3 is TGCAGTGCTGAGGACAGAGCGAACACCGGGGAGCTGTTTTTT. It encodes CSAEDRANTGELFF.